The rows below give T cell receptor beta chains drawn from one sample of a study of T cell changes during pregnancy in multiple sclerosis. Here immunoSEQ multiplex PCR was the method, and the copy in TCRdb shows in-frame clones only, minus some. Altogether around 130,000 clones are present, 95% to 98% being singletons, with the ten largest covering roughly 0.45%. Sequenced material: peripheral blood, taken after pregnancy. The source of these receptors is a female donor with multiple sclerosis, enrolled in a pregnancy study. The CDR3 runs from the conserved cysteine through the conserved F or W. The D gene is left open where the match is weak. Expanded clones are given a class, and other clones once, few, many or no size at all.

TRBV5-8	TRBJ2-6	.	.	CASSPVPSGANVLTF	TGTGCCAGCAGCCCCGTCCCCTCTGGGGCCAACGTCCTGACTTTC
TRBV5-1	TRBJ2-1	.	.	CASSLMASGVYNEQFF	TGCGCCAGCAGCTTGATGGCCTCCGGGGTTTACAATGAGCAGTTCTTC
TRBV25-1	TRBJ2-1	.	.	CASTPGGYEQFF	TGTGCCAGCACACCGGGGGGCTATGAGCAGTTCTTC
TRBV5-4	TRBJ2-7	.	once	CASSGGPRTTGYEQYF	TGTGCCAGCAGCGGGGGTCCAAGGACTACCGGCTACGAGCAGTACTTC
TRBV25-1	TRBJ2-1	.	.	CASSDTTRQVEQFF	TGTGCCAGCAGTGACACCACCCGACAAGTTGAGCAGTTCTTC
TRBV4-1	TRBJ2-7	.	.	CASSQDWDINYEQYF	TGCGCCAGCAGCCAAGATTGGGACATAAACTACGAGCAGTACTTC
TRBV6-5	TRBJ2-7	TRBD2	.	CASRKQRETIYEQYF	TGTGCCAGCAGGAAGCAGCGGGAGACGATCTACGAGCAGTACTTC
TRBV2	TRBJ2-7	.	.	CASSGRFYEQYF	TGTGCCAGCAGTGGCAGATTCTACGAGCAGTACTTC
TRBV7-2	TRBJ2-7	TRBD1	once	CASSSRRTGSESNAYEQYF	TGTGCCAGCAGCTCCCGCAGGACAGGGAGCGAATCGAACGCCTACGAGCAGTACTTC
TRBV7-9	TRBJ1-2	.	.	CASSLDGEGGYTF	TGTGCCAGCAGCTTAGATGGTGAGGGTGGCTACACCTTC
TRBV5-1	TRBJ1-1	.	.	CASSPVGQTGGSTEAFF	TGCGCCAGCAGCCCGGTTGGGCAGACTGGGGGGAGCACTGAAGCTTTCTTT
TRBV27	TRBJ1-1	.	.	CASSSTGTEAFF	TGTGCCAGCAGTTCAACAGGGACCGAAGCTTTCTTT
TRBV29-1	TRBJ2-3	.	.	CSVEYSGDRDTQYF	TGCAGCGTTGAATACAGCGGAGATCGAGATACGCAGTATTTT
TRBV2	TRBJ2-5	TRBD1	.	CASLRTGGTVETQYF	TGTGCCAGCCTAAGAACAGGGGGCACAGTGGAGACCCAGTACTTC
TRBV28	TRBJ1-1	.	.	CASSLGGVLPEAFF	TGTGCCAGCAGTTTAGGGGGGGTCTTACCTGAAGCTTTCTTT
TRBV27	TRBJ2-3	TRBD1	.	CASSSQGTDTQYF	TGTGCCAGCAGTTCACAGGGGACAGATACGCAGTATTTT
TRBV5-4	TRBJ2-7	.	.	CASSSPTGSYEQYF	TGTGCCAGCAGCTCCCCGACTGGGTCCTACGAGCAGTACTTC
TRBV6-5	TRBJ1-1	.	.	CASTPLGNTEAFF	TGTGCCAGCACCCCTCTCGGGAACACTGAAGCTTTCTTT
TRBV10-3	TRBJ2-7	.	.	CAISDGDNYEQYF	TGTGCCATCAGTGATGGGGACAACTACGAGCAGTACTTC
TRBV5-5	TRBJ2-1	.	.	CASSLEPYNEQFF	TGTGCCAGCAGCTTGGAGCCCTACAATGAGCAGTTCTTC
TRBV18	TRBJ2-2	TRBD2	.	CASSPGLAGPGELFF	TGTGCCAGCTCACCGGGACTAGCGGGCCCCGGGGAGCTGTTTTTT
TRBV5-4	TRBJ2-5	.	.	CASSLAGGTLQETQYF	TGTGCCAGCAGCTTGGCCGGCGGGACCCTTCAAGAGACCCAGTACTTC
TRBV6-6	TRBJ1-2	TRBD1	.	CASRGQGANYGYTF	TGTGCCAGCAGGGGACAGGGGGCGAACTATGGCTACACCTTC
TRBV19	TRBJ1-5	.	.	CASSILGLRGSNQPQHF	TGTGCCAGTAGTATTTTGGGGCTGCGTGGGAGCAATCAGCCCCAGCATTTT
TRBV5-8	TRBJ2-7	TRBD2	.	CASSNGLAGGGFYEQYF	TGTGCCAGCAGCAACGGACTAGCGGGAGGCGGCTTCTACGAGCAGTACTTC
TRBV11-2	TRBJ2-7	TRBD1	.	CASNQGGASYEQYF	TGTGCCAGCAACCAAGGGGGCGCGTCCTACGAGCAGTACTTC
TRBV4-3	TRBJ1-1	.	once	CASREGTEAFF	TGCGCCAGCAGGGAGGGCACTGAAGCTTTCTTT
TRBV7-9	TRBJ2-5	TRBD1	.	CASSPDRGIQETQYF	TGTGCCAGCAGCCCGGACAGGGGCATCCAAGAGACCCAGTACTTC
TRBV5-1	TRBJ1-1	TRBD1	.	CASSLAAGGPTEAFF	TGCGCCAGCAGCTTGGCGGCAGGGGGCCCCACTGAAGCTTTCTTT
TRBV5-6	TRBJ2-7	TRBD1	.	CASSQDRGASYEQYF	TGTGCCAGCAGCCAGGACAGGGGGGCATCCTACGAGCAGTACTTC
TRBV6-4	TRBJ2-1	.	.	CASSFPGGYNEQFF	TGTGCCAGCAGTTTTCCCGGGGGCTACAATGAGCAGTTCTTC
TRBV11-2	TRBJ2-2	.	.	CASSLRTAQGRAGELFF	TGTGCCAGCAGCTTACGGACAGCTCAGGGGAGGGCCGGGGAGCTGTTTTTT
TRBV11-3	TRBJ2-4	.	.	CASSFGGLAKNIQYF	TGTGCCAGCAGCTTCGGGGGACTAGCCAAAAACATTCAGTACTTC
TRBV19	TRBJ1-5	.	.	CASSIDRRTAVVQPQHF	TGTGCCAGTAGTATAGATCGGCGGACAGCGGTGGTTCAGCCCCAGCATTTT
TRBV11-3	TRBJ2-1	TRBD2	once	CASSQGGPGNEQFF	TGTGCCAGCAGCCAGGGAGGGCCCGGCAATGAGCAGTTCTTC
TRBV10-3	TRBJ2-1	TRBD2	.	CATEPGLAGGNEQFF	TGTGCCACCGAACCTGGGCTAGCGGGAGGCAATGAGCAGTTCTTC
TRBV4-1	TRBJ2-1	TRBD2	.	CASSQGGSYNEQFF	TGCGCCAGCAGCCAGGGGGGGTCCTACAATGAGCAGTTCTTC
TRBV7-9	TRBJ1-4	TRBD1	.	CASSLGTVVNEKLFF	TGTGCCAGCAGCCTAGGGACAGTTGTGAATGAAAAACTGTTTTTT
TRBV15	TRBJ2-1	TRBD2	.	CATSRELAVDNEQFF	TGTGCCACCAGCAGAGAACTAGCGGTCGACAATGAGCAGTTCTTC
TRBV11-3	TRBJ2-2	.	.	CASSRSMGLANTGELFF	TGTGCCAGCAGCCGCTCAATGGGGCTCGCGAACACCGGGGAGCTGTTTTTT
TRBV30	TRBJ2-7	TRBD2	once	CAWSGFKRGVYEQYF	TGTGCCTGGAGTGGGTTTAAGCGGGGTGTTTACGAGCAGTACTTC
TRBV7-2	TRBJ2-7	TRBD2	.	CASSFGSGDYEQYF	TGTGCCAGCAGCTTTGGTAGCGGGGACTACGAGCAGTACTTC